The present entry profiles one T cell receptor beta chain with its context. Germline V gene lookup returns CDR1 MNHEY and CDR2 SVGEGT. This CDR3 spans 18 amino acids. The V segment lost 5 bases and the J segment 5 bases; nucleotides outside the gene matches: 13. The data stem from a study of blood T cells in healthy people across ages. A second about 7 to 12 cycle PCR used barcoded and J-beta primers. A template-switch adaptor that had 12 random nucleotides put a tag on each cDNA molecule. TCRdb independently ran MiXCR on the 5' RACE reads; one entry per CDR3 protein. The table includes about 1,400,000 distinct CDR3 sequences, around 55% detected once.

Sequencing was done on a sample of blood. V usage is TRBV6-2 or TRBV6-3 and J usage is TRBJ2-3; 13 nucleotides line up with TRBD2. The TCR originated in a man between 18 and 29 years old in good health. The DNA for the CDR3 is TGTGCCAGCAGTCGGACTAGCGGGGGAAAGGGGCGTCAAGATACGCAGTATTTT. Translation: CASSRTSGGKGRQDTQYF.